The T cell receptor (beta chain) described here comes from a study of cytomegalovirus exposure and HLA in healthy donors. For the study at large: When roughly 420 donors were genotyped, roughly 82% of them were found to fall in the Caucasian-associated ancestry cluster. Findings of the study overall: The classifier, whose performance was assessed in both the original and validation cohorts, reportedly diagnosed cytomegalovirus status with high specificity and sensitivity. In vitro data verified a few CMV-associated chains as specific for CMV antigens.

PCR employed 60 Vbeta and 13 Jbeta primers. Clones were read by immunoSEQ multiplex PCR, and TCRdb kept only the in-frame ones, dropping some. The data show just over 150,000 clones, with around 84% seen just once and roughly 2.2% held by the top ten. To note about this clone: What it binds is unknown.

Per germline, CDR1 SNHLY and CDR2 FYNNEI. The V end was cut by 6 bases, the J end by 4 bases, with 12 bases between. The CDR3 covers 13 residues. The source material was PBMCs. This rearrangement joins TRBV2 to TRBJ1-1; tentatively, D is TRBD1 (6 bases). This receptor was identified in a man aged 18 to 35 in good health and CMV-seropositive. The CDR3 is CASRNTGITEAFF. In DNA, the CDR3 is TGTGCCAGCAGGAACACAGGGATCACTGAAGCTTTCTTT.